The T cell receptor beta chain under discussion was sequenced for a study of shared clonotypes between healthy human individuals (dated by TCRdb to about 2020). About the study as a whole: The cohort comprised a couple of women and three men aged 18 to 49 years. To increase sequencing depth and limit assay-specific biases, TCR repertoire library preparation and sequencing were carried out by different laboratories using diverse techniques. To estimate repertoire size and how much clonotype sharing occurs between individuals, the study deeply sequenced the blood TCR repertoires of several healthy adults. Per donor, leukapheresis produced somewhere between about 0.94 and 8.9 billion PBMCs. For each donor, CD4 naive and CD4 memory were each run on three plates, CD8 naive on two plates, and CD8 memory on one plate. What the research found in general, with its limitations: Even with the large sequencing depth, rarefaction of the sorted-subset datasets indicated that sequencing was incomplete. Because the study included a small number of donors, the genetic and exposure-history diversity represented was limited. Naive subsets generally had larger estimated clonotype richness than memory subsets did. Only blood was sampled, and tissue TCR repertoires likely differ from those in blood. When several donors were compared, the shared fraction of clonotypes was around 5% for naive CD4, about 4% for naive CD8, roughly 2.3% for memory CD4, and around 0.4% for memory CD8. Compared with non-shared clonotypes, clonotypes shared by all four sorted-subset donors had higher generation probabilities. Pairwise subsampling led to the expectation that sequencing depth would affect the degree of clonotype sharing among donors.

The donors were healthy, HIV-negative adults who had no recently reported acute infections or vaccinations. Every donor was a Caucasian adult residing in Nashville, Tennessee, USA. Magnetic negative selection was used to enrich CD4+ T cells, after which naive cells were positively selected on CD45RA and the negative fraction became the memory subset. After blood collection by leukapheresis, PBMCs were isolated using Ficoll-Histopaque density gradient centrifugation and then cryopreserved in the vapor phase of liquid nitrogen. Analytical flow cytometry was used to check the purity and quantity of each magnetically sorted T cell population. Genomic DNA was isolated from every sorted fraction and measured by UV absorbance on a Nanodrop 2000c. TCR CDR3 regions were amplified from genomic DNA by multiplex PCR using the deep immunoSEQ assay. For each cell subset, the extracted genomic DNA was distributed evenly across all wells of several immunoSEQ 96-well plates, and each plate served as one replicate. Each replicate PCR for sorted subsets received about 0.2 ug genomic DNA, equal to about 30,000 T cell genomes. The purified libraries were quantified using a Qubit 3.0 fluorometer, sized with a Bioanalyzer 2100, and then quantified again using the KAPA Library Quantification kit. Each immunoSEQ 96-well plate was sequenced on its own single-read 150-cycle Illumina NextSeq 550 flow cell. On the authors' methods: Because only junctional sequences without quality scores were contained in the immunoSEQ output, filtering matching that applied to full-length reads could not be performed. To assign V/J genes and CDR3, sequences were annotated using PyIR, a Python wrapper for IgBLAST v1.9, with IMGT germline references. Reads with weak V/J assignments (E-value above 1e-6), missing CDR3, stop codons, out-of-frame junctions, or ambiguous translated residues were removed. V3J clonotypes were defined by identical inferred V gene, J gene, and CDR3 amino acid sequence. The percentage overlap between two repertoires was calculated by dividing the number of shared unique clonotypes by the size of the smaller repertoire. Repertoire richness was assessed with RTK rarefaction, the Chao1 estimator, and Recon v2.1 estimates of unobserved clonotypes. Generation probabilities for all TCRbeta clonotypes obtained by the gDNA method from four donors were computed using OLGA. TCRdb stores this immuneACCESS table with in-frame sequences only. Part of the clones is absent; in the studies checked, under half of the shortfall reflects unresolved V genes, and no reason is known for the rest. That table is the source of V, J and clone size, and D and trimming were worked out from the DNA. Within this sample are around 1.5 million clones, with nearly 99% of them counted one time only. Of the sample, 0.4% to 0.45% falls within the top ten clones.

As to this clone: The target of this receptor is not known. Base-call qualities are not available, and no considerably larger clone is one nucleotide away.

The V end loses 0 bases and the J end loses 2 bases, and a stretch of 11 bases separates them. CDR1 and CDR2 were assigned from the germline V gene (reference sequence) as GTSNPN and SVGIG. The CDR3 spans 15 residues, from the cysteine through the phenylalanine. Only the CDR3 part of the read is kept: 45 bases, read in frame from the first base. Sequenced input: naive CD4+ T cells sorted from blood. In light of the paper, this sample's cell subset or site label describes: CD45RA+ positively selected. The clonotype comes from a man aged 25 to 40 in good health. The chain links TRBV30 with TRBJ1-3; the D gene cannot be resolved reliably. CDR3 sequence: CAWSVSRGPGNTIYF. The nucleotide sequence is TGTGCCTGGAGTGTGAGTCGTGGGCCTGGAAACACCATATATTTT.